One sample yielded the 25 T cell receptor beta chains listed below, sequenced in a study of PD-L1 blockade in urothelial cancer (TCRdb year 2017). Library creation used the immunoSEQ multiplex PCR assay. The table was pulled from immuneACCESS by TCRdb, which kept in-frame rearrangements only. Such tables lose some clones; where checked, under half of the loss comes from unresolved V genes, and the rest has no known cause. Counted in this sample were about 82,000 clones; 87% of them appeared once. Together, the top ten hold roughly 5.2% of the sample. Sample: PBMCs, taken around atezolizumab (anti-PD-L1) treatment. The receptors originated from a woman in her seventies with urothelial cancer.

This clone was found a few times. The CDR3 DNA sequence: TGTGCCAGTAGTCCCCGACTAGCCGAGAGCTCCTACGAGCAGTACTTC. It codes for CASSPRLAESSYEQYF. V gene TRBV19 combines with J gene TRBJ2-7; 7 bases line up with TRBD2. This CDR3 is built from 16 residues. The junction had 10 bases not matched to a gene; V was cut back by 5 bases and J by 0 bases. Germline loops: CDR1 LNHDA, CDR2 SQIVND (reference sequence).

Here the CDR3 reads CASRGLTRKSDTQYF. In DNA, the CDR3 is TGTGCCAGCAGAGGACTAACCAGAAAGTCAGATACGCAGTATTTT. The V and J genes are TRBV7-7 and TRBJ2-3, with D possibly being TRBD2 (6 bases). Germline V CDR1 and CDR2: SSHAT, FNYEAQ (reference sequence). CDR3 size: 15 residues. Trimming stripped 6 bases from V and 4 bases from J, with 17 bases between.

V and J are TRBV10-1 and TRBJ1-2; 11 positions agree with TRBD1. Germline CDR1 WNHNN, CDR2 SYGVQD (reference sequence). The CDR3 extends over 13 amino acids. J was trimmed by 8 bases and V by 6 bases; bases with no gene match: 5. CDR3 residues: CASRIRTGGGYTF. The CDR3, as DNA: TGCGCCAGCAGGATACGGACAGGGGGCGGCTACACCTTC.

V usage is TRBV4-3 and J usage is TRBJ2-2; D unclear. CDR3 length: 15 amino acids. From germline, CDR1 is LGHNA and CDR2 YSLEER. Deletions cut 0 bases from V and 2 bases from J, with 7 bases between. In DNA, the CDR3 is TGCGCCAGCAGCCAAGATTACTATAACACCGGGGAGCTGTTTTTT. It is translated as CASSQDYYNTGELFF.

This sequence joins TRBV14 and TRBJ1-2; D call uncertain. V dropped 3 bases and J dropped 4 bases, with 12 bases sitting between them. CDR1 is SGHDN and CDR2 is FVKESK in the germline V gene. The CDR3 contains 14 residues. The CDR3 region is CASSQSSTGYGYTF. Written as DNA, the CDR3 is TGTGCCAGCAGCCAGAGCAGCACGGGCTATGGCTACACCTTC.

The CDR3 here is CASSSATLGSYEQYF. The CDR3, as DNA: TGTGCCAGCAGCTCTGCGACACTGGGCTCCTACGAGCAGTACTTC. This rearrangement joins TRBV7-9 to TRBJ2-7; no reliable D call. Germline CDR1 reads SEHNR; CDR2 reads FQNEAQ (reference sequence). The CDR3 extends over 15 amino acids. V was pared by 4 bases and J by 0 bases, with 13 bases between.

The chain joins TRBV4-3 to TRBJ1-5; 9 bases agree with TRBD1. CDR1 LGHNA and CDR2 YSLEER come from the germline V gene. The CDR3 has 15 residues. Trimming cost V 3 bases and J 6 bases; bases outside gene matches: 6. This CDR3 is CASSQQQGASQPQHF. CDR3 in DNA: TGCGCCAGCAGCCAGCAACAGGGGGCCAGTCAGCCCCAGCATTTT.

This chain joins TRBV5-6 and TRBJ2-1; TRBD2 matches at 9 bases. The CDR3 loop spans 16 amino acids. V trimming: 0 bases; J trimming: 8 bases; junction bases outside the gene matches: 9. Germline CDR1 SGHDT, CDR2 YYEEEE. In DNA, the CDR3 is TGTGCCAGCAGCTTGGCCGTAGCGGGGGTTGGGGATGAGCAGTTCTTC. This gives the protein CASSLAVAGVGDEQFF.

The V gene is TRBV12-5, the J gene TRBJ1-1; maybe TRBD1 (5 bases). Trimming cost V 5 bases and J 4 bases, with 14 bases left between them. Per the germline V gene, CDR1 is LGHNT and CDR2 is FRNRAP. This CDR3 is built from 14 residues. The chain's CDR3 is CASGPGQGLTEAFF. DNA for the CDR3: TGTGCTAGTGGTCCTGGCCAGGGACTCACTGAAGCTTTCTTT.

The chain joins TRBV10-3 to TRBJ2-1, with D tentatively TRBD2 (6 bases). Germline CDR1 is ENHRY and CDR2 is SYGVKD. CDR3 length: 16 amino acids. Trimming removed 4 bases from V and 6 bases from J, with 19 bases in between. The CDR3 region is CAISVNPEGGGNEQFF. CDR3 in DNA: TGTGCCATCAGTGTAAATCCGGAGGGTGGTGGCAATGAGCAGTTCTTC.

The chain employs TRBV7-6 and TRBJ2-3, with TRBD2 identical over 9 bases. The CDR3 totals 16 residues. With V trimmed by 2 bases and J by 1 base, 4 bases remained unmatched. The germline V gene has CDR1 SGHVS and CDR2 FNYEAQ. The CDR3 reads CASSLLVAGGTDTQYF. CDR3 in DNA: TGTGCCAGCAGCTTATTGGTAGCGGGGGGCACAGATACGCAGTATTTT.

V is TRBV19 and J is TRBJ2-7; weak D call: TRBD1 (6 bases). Germline V gene lookup returns CDR1 LNHDA and CDR2 SQIVND (reference sequence). V lost 4 bases to trimming and J lost 1 base, with 20 bases between them. The CDR3 has 17 amino acids. The CDR3 nucleotides are TGTGCCAGTAGTAGAGAGTTTGGGGGACATCCATCCTACGAGCAGTACTTC. Encoded protein: CASSREFGGHPSYEQYF.

The CDR3 here is CASSQDWLNEQFF. The CDR3, as DNA: TGCGCCAGCAGCCAAGATTGGCTCAATGAGCAGTTCTTC. The chain links TRBV4-3 to TRBJ2-1; no clear D gene. Germline values: CDR1 LGHNA, CDR2 YSLEER. CDR3 length: 13 residues. The V end was cut by 0 bases, the J end by 6 bases, with 6 bases between.

The rearrangement links TRBV9 to TRBJ1-2, with 7 bases aligning to TRBD1. The CDR3 totals 15 residues. CDR1 and CDR2 (germline): SGDLS, YYNGEE. Trimming at V came to 0 bases and at J to 8 bases, leaving 10 bases not matched to a gene. CDR3 in DNA: TGTGCCAGCAGCGTAGCCGGGACAGCGAAAGGGGGCTACACCTTC. Its protein is CASSVAGTAKGGYTF. The whole variable domain, remainder taken from reference TRBV9 and TRBJ1-2, is DSGVTQTPKHLITATGQRVTLRCSPRSGDLSVYWYQQSLDQGLQFLIQYYNGEERAKGNILERFSAQQFPDLHSELNLSSLELGDSALYFCASSVAGTAKGGYTFGSGTRLTVV.

This clone was detected a few times. The genes are TRBV4-1 and TRBJ2-1; 9 bases are a match to TRBD2. V lost 3 bases to trimming and J lost 5 bases; unmatched junction nucleotides: 8. The CDR3 runs to 16 residues. Germline V gene sequence: CDR1 MGHRA, CDR2 YSYEKL. As DNA, the CDR3 is TGCGCCAGCAGCCACGTAGCGGGAGAGGGTGACAATGAGCAGTTCTTC. Translating it yields CASSHVAGEGDNEQFF.

The genes are TRBV9 and TRBJ2-3; 7 nucleotides align to TRBD2. The CDR3 length is 17 residues. Unmatched junction bases numbered 13, after V lost 4 bases and J lost 2 bases. In germline, CDR1 is SGDLS, CDR2 YYNGEE. The CDR3 region is CASSPRGGTPNTDTQYF. For the CDR3, the DNA is TGTGCCAGCAGCCCAAGGGGAGGGACTCCAAACACAGATACGCAGTATTTT.

This clone has only one observation. V is TRBV19 and J is TRBJ1-2; the match to TRBD1 covers 10 bases. The CDR3 is made up of 17 amino acids. The V and J ends lost 5 bases and 3 bases, in that order; junction bases with no gene match: 12. Germline assignment: CDR1 LNHDA and CDR2 SQIVND (reference sequence). This CDR3 reads CASSPRDRGSRDYGYTF. The CDR3 DNA reads as TGTGCCAGTAGTCCCCGGGACAGGGGCTCCCGGGACTATGGCTACACCTTC.

The table lists this clone with a count of one. The chain joins TRBV23-1 to TRBJ2-2; D might be TRBD2 (5 bases). TRBV23-1 is given ORF status, its function remaining uncertain. V lost 0 bases and J 2 bases, leaving 16 bases between the germline ends. This CDR3 is built from 18 residues. The CDR3 here is CASSQSRPDRDNTGELFF. CDR3 bases: TGCGCCAGCAGTCAATCTCGGCCCGACCGGGATAACACCGGGGAGCTGTTTTTT.

The CDR3 loop reads CASSGRGPHYGYTF. As DNA, the CDR3 is TGTGCCAGTAGTGGCAGGGGGCCCCACTATGGCTACACCTTC. The V gene is TRBV19, the J gene TRBJ1-2; 8 bases agree with TRBD1. CDR1 and CDR2 from the germline V gene are LNHDA and SQIVND (reference sequence). With 5 bases clipped from V and 3 bases from J, the junction kept 5 bases outside the gene matches. The CDR3 consists of 14 residues.

V is TRBV5-6 and J is TRBJ2-1; D perhaps matches TRBD2 (5 bases). The V gene's germline CDR1 is SGHDT and CDR2 YYEEEE. CDR3 length equals 14 residues. V gave up 2 bases and J gave up 8 bases, with 14 bases separating them. The CDR3 sequence: CASSFGLGSDEQFF. CDR3 sequence (DNA): TGTGCCAGCAGCTTTGGACTGGGGAGCGATGAGCAGTTCTTC. Drawing the rest from reference TRBV5-6 and TRBJ2-1, the complete variable domain is DAGVTQSPTHLIKTRGQQVTLRCSPKSGHDTVSWYQQALGQGPQFIFQYYEEEERQRGNFPDRFSGHQFPNYSSELNVNALLLGDSALYLCASSFGLGSDEQFFGPGTRLTVL.

The gene calls are TRBV5-1 and TRBJ2-5; no firm D call. V was cut by 5 bases and J by 2 bases, with 13 bases left in between. Germline V gives CDR1 SGHRS, CDR2 YFSETQ. The CDR3 totals 14 residues. As DNA, the CDR3 is TGCGCCAGCAGTCGTGTGGTTCAGCAAGAGACCCAGTACTTC. It yields the protein CASSRVVQQETQYF.

The V gene is TRBV7-9, the J gene TRBJ2-1; TRBD2 agrees at 11 bases. Germline lookup yields CDR1 SEHNR and CDR2 FQNEAQ (reference sequence). The V segment lost 1 base and the J segment 7 bases; nucleotides outside the gene matches: 6. This CDR3 contains 16 residues. The CDR3 protein is CASSLVLAGGRNEQFF. The CDR3 DNA follows: TGTGCCAGCAGCTTAGTCTTAGCGGGAGGGAGAAATGAGCAGTTCTTC.

The chain employs TRBV18 and TRBJ1-5; D is ambiguous. V was pared by 6 bases and J by 2 bases, with 11 bases between. The CDR3 sequence is 14 residues long. Germline V gene lookup returns CDR1 KGHSH and CDR2 LQKENI. CDR3 amino acids: CASSPEVGNQPQHF. Here the CDR3 DNA reads TGTGCCAGCTCCCCTGAGGTGGGCAATCAGCCCCAGCATTTT.

V gene TRBV30 combines with J gene TRBJ1-3; tentative D call: TRBD1 (6 bases). Germline CDR1 reads GTSNPN; CDR2 reads SVGIG (reference sequence). The length of the CDR3 is 16 residues. Between the trimmed V and J ends, which lost 0 bases and 2 bases, there was a span of 14 bases. In nucleotides, the CDR3 is TGTGCCTGGAGTGTAGCGGGGGCCGGAGCTGGAAACACCATATATTTT. It yields the protein CAWSVAGAGAGNTIYF.

The chain carries TRBV5-5 and TRBJ2-7; 12 nucleotides line up with TRBD1. The CDR3 is made up of 17 amino acids. Unmatched junction bases numbered 6, after V lost 1 base and J lost 1 base. The germline V gene has CDR1 SGHKS and CDR2 YYEKEE (reference sequence). CDR3 in amino acids: CASSLRDRGQGSYEQYF. The CDR3 coding sequence is TGTGCCAGCAGCTTGAGGGACAGGGGGCAAGGGTCCTACGAGCAGTACTTC.